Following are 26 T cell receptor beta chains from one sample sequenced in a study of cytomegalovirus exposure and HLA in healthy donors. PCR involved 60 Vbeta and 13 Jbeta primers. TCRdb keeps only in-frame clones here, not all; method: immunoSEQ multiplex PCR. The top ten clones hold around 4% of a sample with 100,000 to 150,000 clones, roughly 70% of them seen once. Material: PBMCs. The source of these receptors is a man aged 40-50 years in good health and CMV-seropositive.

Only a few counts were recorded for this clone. The CDR3 loop reads CASSQGSTSGRAGEQFF. The CDR3, as DNA: TGTGCCAGCAGCCAAGGATCGACTAGCGGGAGGGCCGGTGAGCAGTTCTTC. The genes are TRBV4-2 and TRBJ2-1; TRBD2 agrees at 14 bases. After removal of 1 base from V and 9 bases from J, the junction contained 8 bases not matched to a gene. The germline CDR1 and CDR2 sequences are LGHNA and YNFKEQ. This CDR3 has 17 residues.

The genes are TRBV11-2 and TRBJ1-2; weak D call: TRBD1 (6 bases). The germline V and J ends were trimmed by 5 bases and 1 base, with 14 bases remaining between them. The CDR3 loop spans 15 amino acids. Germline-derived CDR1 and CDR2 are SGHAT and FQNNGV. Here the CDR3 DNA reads TGTGCCAGCAGCATTAAGACAGGCAATAACTATGGCTACACCTTC. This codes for CASSIKTGNNYGYTF.

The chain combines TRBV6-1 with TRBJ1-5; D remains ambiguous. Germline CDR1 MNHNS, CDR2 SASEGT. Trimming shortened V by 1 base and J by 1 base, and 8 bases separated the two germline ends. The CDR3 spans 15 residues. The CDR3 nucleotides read TGTGCCAGCAGTGAAGACCCGGGAAGCAATCAGCCCCAGCATTTT. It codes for CASSEDPGSNQPQHF.

CDR3 nucleotides: TGTGCCAGCAGCCCTCTTTCGGCGGCCCGGAACACTGAAGCTTTCTTT. This sequence encodes CASSPLSAARNTEAFF. V and J are TRBV14 and TRBJ1-1; the D is unclear. The V and J ends lost 4 bases and 1 base respectively, with 16 bases between them. The CDR3 has 16 amino acids. Looked up from germline, CDR1 is SGHDN and CDR2 is FVKESK.

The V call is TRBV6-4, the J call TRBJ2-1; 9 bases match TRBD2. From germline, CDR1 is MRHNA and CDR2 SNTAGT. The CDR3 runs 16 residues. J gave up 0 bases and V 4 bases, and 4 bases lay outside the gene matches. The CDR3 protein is CASSGLTSGSYNEQFF. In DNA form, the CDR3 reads TGTGCCAGCAGTGGCCTGACTAGCGGCTCCTACAATGAGCAGTTCTTC.

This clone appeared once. CDR3 residues: CASSRRTGERTGTEAFF. CDR3 bases: TGTGCCAGCAGCCGACGGACAGGGGAAAGAACAGGCACTGAAGCTTTCTTT. The chain recombines TRBV4-2 with TRBJ1-1, with 9 nucleotides matching TRBD1. From germline, CDR1 is LGHNA and CDR2 YNFKEQ. This CDR3 region has 17 residues. V was clipped by 4 bases and J by 4 bases; unmatched bases: 13.

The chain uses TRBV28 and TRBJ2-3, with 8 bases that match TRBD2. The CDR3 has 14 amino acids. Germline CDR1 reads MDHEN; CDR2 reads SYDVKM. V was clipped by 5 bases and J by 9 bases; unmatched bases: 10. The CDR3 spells CASSTRGLGGTQYF. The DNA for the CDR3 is TGTGCCAGCAGTACAAGGGGACTAGGAGGAACGCAGTATTTT.

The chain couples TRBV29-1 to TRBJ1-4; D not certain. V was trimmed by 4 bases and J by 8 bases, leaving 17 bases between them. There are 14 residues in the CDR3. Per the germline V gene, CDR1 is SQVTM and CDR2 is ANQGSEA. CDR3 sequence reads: CSVGRASKGEKLFF. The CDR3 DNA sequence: TGCAGCGTTGGGCGGGCATCCAAGGGAGAAAAACTGTTTTTT.

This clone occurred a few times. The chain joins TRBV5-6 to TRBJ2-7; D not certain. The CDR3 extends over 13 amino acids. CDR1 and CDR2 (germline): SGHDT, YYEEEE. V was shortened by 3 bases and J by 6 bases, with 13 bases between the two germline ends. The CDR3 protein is CASSSLSPSEQYF. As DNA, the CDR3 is TGTGCCAGCAGCTCCCTTTCCCCCTCCGAGCAGTACTTC.

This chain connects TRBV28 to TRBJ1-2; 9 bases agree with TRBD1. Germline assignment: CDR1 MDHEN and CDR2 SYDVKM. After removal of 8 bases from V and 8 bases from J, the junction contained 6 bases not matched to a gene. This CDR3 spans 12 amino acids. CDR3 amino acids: CASSRTGAGYTF. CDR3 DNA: TGTGCCAGCTCGAGGACAGGGGCAGGCTACACCTTC.

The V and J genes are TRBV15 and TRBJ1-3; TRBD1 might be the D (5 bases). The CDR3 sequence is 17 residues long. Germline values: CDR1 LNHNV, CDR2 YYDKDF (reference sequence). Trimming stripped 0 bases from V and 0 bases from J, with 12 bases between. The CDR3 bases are TGTGCCACCAGCAGAGATTCTCGACAGCACTCTGGAAACACCATATATTTT. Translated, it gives CATSRDSRQHSGNTIYF.

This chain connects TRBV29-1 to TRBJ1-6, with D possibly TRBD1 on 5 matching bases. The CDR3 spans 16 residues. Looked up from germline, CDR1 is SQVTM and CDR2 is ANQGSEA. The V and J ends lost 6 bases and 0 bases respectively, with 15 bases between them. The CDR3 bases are TGCAGCGTCGATGGGGACGGGAGCTCCTATAATTCACCCCTCCACTTT. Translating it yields CSVDGDGSSYNSPLHF.

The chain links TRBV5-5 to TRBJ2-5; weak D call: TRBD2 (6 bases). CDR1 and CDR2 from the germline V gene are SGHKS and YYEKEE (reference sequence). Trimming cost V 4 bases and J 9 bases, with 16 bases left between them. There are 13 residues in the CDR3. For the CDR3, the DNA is TGTGCCAGCAGCCGGGGACTGTCAGCGGCCCAGTACTTC. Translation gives CASSRGLSAAQYF.

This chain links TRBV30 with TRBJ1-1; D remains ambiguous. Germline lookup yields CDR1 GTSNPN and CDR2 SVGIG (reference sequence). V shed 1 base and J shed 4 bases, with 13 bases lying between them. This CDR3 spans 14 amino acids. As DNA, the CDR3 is TGTGCCTGGAGTGAGACGGGCCGGGGCACTGAAGCTTTCTTT. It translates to CAWSETGRGTEAFF.

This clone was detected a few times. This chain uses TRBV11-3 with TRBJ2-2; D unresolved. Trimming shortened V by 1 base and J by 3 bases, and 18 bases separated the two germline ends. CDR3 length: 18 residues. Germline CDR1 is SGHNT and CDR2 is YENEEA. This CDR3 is CASSLGLLTNSYTGELFF. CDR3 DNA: TGTGCCAGCAGCTTAGGCCTCCTCACTAACTCATACACCGGGGAGCTGTTTTTT.

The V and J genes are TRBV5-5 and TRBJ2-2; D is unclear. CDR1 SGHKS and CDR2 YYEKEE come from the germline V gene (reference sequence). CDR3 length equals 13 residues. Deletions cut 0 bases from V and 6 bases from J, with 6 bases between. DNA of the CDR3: TGTGCCAGCAGCTTGGTCGGTTCCGGGGAGCTGTTTTTT. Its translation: CASSLVGSGELFF.

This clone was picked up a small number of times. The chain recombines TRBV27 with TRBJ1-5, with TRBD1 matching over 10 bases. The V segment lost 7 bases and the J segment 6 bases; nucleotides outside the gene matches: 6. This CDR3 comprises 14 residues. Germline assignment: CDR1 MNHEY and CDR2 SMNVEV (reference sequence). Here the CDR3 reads CASNDRGRGQPQHF. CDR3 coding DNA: TGTGCCAGCAACGACAGGGGGCGAGGTCAGCCCCAGCATTTT.

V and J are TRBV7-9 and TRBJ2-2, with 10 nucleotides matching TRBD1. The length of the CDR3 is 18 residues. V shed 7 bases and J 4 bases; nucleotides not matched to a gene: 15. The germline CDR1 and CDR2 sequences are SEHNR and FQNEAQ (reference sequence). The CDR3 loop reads CASIPPTPGTGVTGELFF. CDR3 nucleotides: TGTGCCAGCATCCCACCCACGCCCGGGACAGGGGTCACCGGGGAGCTGTTTTTT.

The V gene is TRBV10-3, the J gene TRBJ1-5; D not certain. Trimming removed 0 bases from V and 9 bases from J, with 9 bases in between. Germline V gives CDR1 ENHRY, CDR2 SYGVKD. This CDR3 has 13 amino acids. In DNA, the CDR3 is TGTGCCATCAGTGAGTCGGCCAGAGGGCCCCAGCATTTT. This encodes CAISESARGPQHF.

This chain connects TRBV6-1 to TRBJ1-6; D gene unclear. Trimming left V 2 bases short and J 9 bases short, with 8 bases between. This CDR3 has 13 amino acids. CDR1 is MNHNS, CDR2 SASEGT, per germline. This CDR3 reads CASSERGISPLHF. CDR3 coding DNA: TGTGCCAGCAGTGAAAGAGGAATTTCACCCCTCCACTTT.

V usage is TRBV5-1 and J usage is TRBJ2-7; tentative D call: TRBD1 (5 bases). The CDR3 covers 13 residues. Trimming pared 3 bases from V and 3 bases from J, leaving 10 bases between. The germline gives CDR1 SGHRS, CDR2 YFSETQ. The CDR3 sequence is CASSWGPCYEQYF. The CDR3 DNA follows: TGCGCCAGCAGCTGGGGCCCTTGCTACGAGCAGTACTTC.

CDR3: CASSYRQGTNEQFF. The CDR3 DNA is TGTGCCAGCAGCTATAGGCAGGGGACGAATGAGCAGTTCTTC. This sequence joins TRBV7-9 and TRBJ2-1; D is possibly TRBD1 (6 bases). Per the germline V gene, CDR1 is SEHNR and CDR2 is FQNEAQ (reference sequence). The germline V and J ends were trimmed by 4 bases and 7 bases, with 14 bases remaining between them. CDR3 size: 14 residues. The entire variable domain, with the rest obtained from reference TRBV7-9 and TRBJ2-1, is as follows: DTGVSQNPRHKITKRGQNVTFRCDPISEHNRLYWYRQTLGQGPEFLTYFQNEAQLEKSRLLSDRFSAERPKGSFSTLEIQRTEQGDSAMYLCASSYRQGTNEQFFGPGTRLTVL.

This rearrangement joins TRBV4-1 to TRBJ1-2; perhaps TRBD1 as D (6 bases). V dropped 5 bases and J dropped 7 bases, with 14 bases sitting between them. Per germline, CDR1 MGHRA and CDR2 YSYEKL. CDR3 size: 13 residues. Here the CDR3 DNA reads TGCGCCAGCAGCATGCAGGGGAGCGCTGGCTACACCTTC. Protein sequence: CASSMQGSAGYTF.

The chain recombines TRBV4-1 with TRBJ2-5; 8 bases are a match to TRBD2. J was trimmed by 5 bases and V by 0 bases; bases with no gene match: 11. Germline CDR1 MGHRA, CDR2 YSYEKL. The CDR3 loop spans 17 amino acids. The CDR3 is CASSQDRTGGLGETQYF. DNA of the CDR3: TGCGCCAGCAGCCAAGATAGAACGGGGGGGCTGGGGGAGACCCAGTACTTC.

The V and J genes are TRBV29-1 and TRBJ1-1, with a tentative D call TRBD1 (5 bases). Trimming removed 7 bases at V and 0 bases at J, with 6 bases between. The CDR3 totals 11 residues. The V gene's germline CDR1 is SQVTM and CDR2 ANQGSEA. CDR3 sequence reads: CSGGVNTEAFF. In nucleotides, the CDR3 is TGCAGCGGGGGGGTGAACACTGAAGCTTTCTTT.

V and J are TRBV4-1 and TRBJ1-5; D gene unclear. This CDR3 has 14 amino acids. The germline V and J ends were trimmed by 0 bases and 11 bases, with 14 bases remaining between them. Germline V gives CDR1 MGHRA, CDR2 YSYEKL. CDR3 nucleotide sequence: TGCGCCAGCAGCCAAGATCGAGGCCCTGTGGCCCAGCATTTT. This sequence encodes CASSQDRGPVAQHF.